Presented here are 27 T cell receptor beta chains from one specimen sequenced in a study of T cell changes during pregnancy in multiple sclerosis. TCRdb's copy holds only in-frame clones and misses some; the assay was immunoSEQ multiplex PCR. The table shows approximately 99,000 clones, with about nine tenths occurring only once. Material: peripheral blood, obtained in the second trimester of pregnancy. These receptors all come from a female donor in good health, enrolled as a control in a pregnancy study.

This clone was seen only once. The chain recombines TRBV11-2 with TRBJ2-7, with D tentatively TRBD1 (5 bases). The CDR3 consists of 13 residues. Germline CDR1 and CDR2: SGHAT and FQNNGV. V lost 0 bases and J 5 bases, leaving 8 bases between the germline ends. The CDR3 loop is CASSLDRGHEQYF. The CDR3 DNA is TGTGCCAGCAGCTTAGATAGGGGCCACGAGCAGTACTTC.

This clone was counted only a few times. The J gene is TRBJ2-2, the V gene TRBV25-1; D might be TRBD1 (5 bases). Trimming removed 3 bases at V and 3 bases at J, with 5 bases between. Germline V CDR1 and CDR2: MGHDK, SYGVNS. The CDR3 has 13 amino acids. The CDR3 sequence is CASSDRDTGELFF. The CDR3 region has the DNA TGTGCCAGCAGTGACAGGGACACCGGGGAGCTGTTTTTT.

The CDR3 DNA is TGTGCCAGTAGTACAGGGTTTCAGCCCCAGCATTTT. It encodes CASSTGFQPQHF. J is TRBJ1-5 and V is TRBV19; D is perhaps TRBD1 (5 bases). Trimming shortened V by 4 bases and J by 6 bases, and 7 bases separated the two germline ends. The CDR3 runs 12 residues. The germline gives CDR1 LNHDA, CDR2 SQIVND (reference sequence).

CDR3 in amino acids: CASSFGLAGGPGANVLTF. CDR3 sequence (DNA): TGTGCCAGCAGTTTTGGACTAGCGGGAGGGCCTGGGGCCAACGTCCTGACTTTC. V and J are TRBV27 and TRBJ2-6; TRBD2 matches at 15 bases. The CDR3 loop spans 18 amino acids. Trimming removed 3 bases from V and 2 bases from J; junction bases left unmatched: 2. Germline V lookup: CDR1 MNHEY, CDR2 SMNVEV (reference sequence).

A note on this clone: In the same sample, other DNA sequences code for this CDR3. The gene calls are TRBV27 and TRBJ2-7; TRBD2 is a possible D gene (5 bases). CDR3 length: 11 residues. Germline V gene sequence: CDR1 MNHEY, CDR2 SMNVEV (reference sequence). The V end was cut by 3 bases, the J end by 6 bases, with 6 bases between. The CDR3 reads CASSFGGEQYF. CDR3 coding DNA: TGTGCCAGCAGTTTTGGAGGCGAGCAGTACTTC.

The chain links TRBV19 to TRBJ1-2, with a weak D call TRBD1 (6 bases). CDR1 and CDR2 (germline): LNHDA, SQIVND (reference sequence). The V and J ends lost 5 bases and 4 bases respectively, with 11 bases between them. The CDR3 loop spans 13 amino acids. The CDR3 loop is CASSQGQTYGYTF. CDR3 in DNA: TGTGCCAGTAGTCAAGGACAGACCTATGGCTACACCTTC.

CDR3 DNA: TGTGCCAGCAGCTTACCTCTACAGGGATATGGCTACACCTTC. This sequence encodes CASSLPLQGYGYTF. The J gene is TRBJ1-2, the V gene TRBV11-2, with D possibly being TRBD1 (6 bases). This CDR3 comprises 14 residues. V was shortened by 2 bases and J by 5 bases, with 12 bases between the two germline ends. Germline V gives CDR1 SGHAT, CDR2 FQNNGV.

This chain links TRBV18 with TRBJ2-6; 9 positions match TRBD1. V was clipped by 2 bases and J by 4 bases; unmatched bases: 12. Germline values: CDR1 KGHSH, CDR2 LQKENI. The CDR3 consists of 19 residues. CDR3 residues: CASSPKGQGSSPGANVLTF. As DNA, the CDR3 is TGTGCCAGCTCACCAAAGGGACAGGGTAGCTCTCCCGGGGCCAACGTCCTGACTTTC.

The chain links TRBV27 to TRBJ2-1, with TRBD2 identical over 9 bases. V shed 6 bases and J 2 bases; nucleotides not matched to a gene: 5. Germline V gene sequence: CDR1 MNHEY, CDR2 SMNVEV (reference sequence). The CDR3 spans 15 residues. Here the CDR3 DNA reads TGTGCCAGCAGCCCGACTAGCGGTACCTACAATGAGCAGTTCTTC. Protein sequence: CASSPTSGTYNEQFF.

Only a few counts were recorded for this clone. The V and J genes are TRBV27 and TRBJ2-3; tentative D call: TRBD2 (6 bases). There are 14 residues in the CDR3. Looked up from germline, CDR1 is MNHEY and CDR2 is SMNVEV (reference sequence). Trimming removed 4 bases at V and 2 bases at J, with 10 bases between. The CDR3 DNA reads TGTGCCAGCAGTTCAACTAGCCTCACAGATACGCAGTATTTT. It is translated as CASSSTSLTDTQYF.

This clone has more than one count but fewer than ten. At one end the junction does not follow the germline gene, possibly because of a read error. The V call is TRBV7-7, the J call TRBJ2-6; D is unclear. The germline CDR1 and CDR2 sequences are SSHAT and FNYEAQ (reference sequence). This CDR3 comprises 17 residues. The CDR3, as DNA: TGTGCTAGCAGCTTGTCGTATCGGGTCTCTGGGGCCAACGTCCTGACTTTC. It is translated as CASSLSYRVSGANVLTF.

V usage is TRBV7-6 and J usage is TRBJ2-1; perhaps TRBD1 as D (9 bases). Germline V gene lookup returns CDR1 SGHVS and CDR2 FNYEAQ. CDR3 length: 15 residues. Trimming took 5 bases from V and 8 from J, leaving 19 bases between them. In nucleotides, the CDR3 is TGTGCCAGCAGCCGTCACAGGGGGCGGGAGGATGAGCAGTTCTTC. Its translation is CASSRHRGREDEQFF. Full variable domain (rest looked up from reference TRBV7-6 and TRBJ2-1): GAGVSQSPRYKVTKRGQDVALRCDPISGHVSLYWYRQALGQGPEFLTYFNYEAQQDKSGLPNDRFSAERPEGSISTLTIQRTEQRDSAMYRCASSRHRGREDEQFFGPGTRLTVL.

This chain connects TRBV25-1 to TRBJ1-1; D might be TRBD1 (5 bases). CDR3 length: 14 amino acids. CDR1 is MGHDK, CDR2 SYGVNS, per germline. The V and J ends lost 7 bases and 9 bases respectively, with 21 bases between them. The CDR3 region has the DNA TGTGCCAGCATCGCGGGACCGAACTTTGGCCAAGCTTTCTTT. Amino acids: CASIAGPNFGQAFF.

CDR3 nucleotide sequence: TGTGCCAGCAGCTTATCAGGGGAGTTGTGGGACGAGCAGTACTTC. This translates into CASSLSGELWDEQYF. The rearrangement links TRBV7-9 to TRBJ2-7; a possible D gene is TRBD1 (6 bases). Germline V gene data show CDR1 as SEHNR and CDR2 as FQNEAQ (reference sequence). Trimming pared 2 bases from V and 5 bases from J, leaving 16 bases between. The CDR3 extends over 15 amino acids.

The chain has TRBV18 and TRBJ1-2; tentative D call: TRBD1 (6 bases). CDR1 and CDR2 from the germline V gene are KGHSH and LQKENI. The CDR3 totals 15 residues. Trimming stripped 6 bases from V and 4 bases from J, with 18 bases between. The CDR3, as DNA: TGTGCCAGCTCTCCCACTCGACAGGAAGTCTATGGCTACACCTTC. This codes for CASSPTRQEVYGYTF.

This clone was detected only once. The J gene is TRBJ2-7, the V gene TRBV5-1; D remains unclear. The germline V gene encodes CDR1 SGHRS and CDR2 YFSETQ. This CDR3 region has 13 residues. V was shortened by 0 bases and J by 2 bases, with 6 bases between the two germline ends. The CDR3 is CASSLAGTYEQYF. CDR3 bases: TGCGCCAGCAGCTTGGCAGGAACCTACGAGCAGTACTTC. The full variable domain, with the rest looked up from reference TRBV5-1 and TRBJ2-7, is KAGVTQTPRYLIKTRGQQVTLSCSPISGHRSVSWYQQTPGQGLQFLFEYFSETQRNKGNFPGRFSGRQFSNSRSEMNVSTLELGDSALYLCASSLAGTYEQYFGPGTRLTVT.

The chain is built from TRBV14 and TRBJ1-2; tentative D call: TRBD1 (5 bases). Trimming removed 1 base at V and 1 base at J, with 10 bases between. The CDR3 contains 15 residues. Germline V CDR1 and CDR2: SGHDN, FVKESK. The CDR3 sequence is CASSQGPGYNYGYTF. CDR3 DNA sequence: TGTGCCAGCAGCCAAGGACCAGGGTATAACTATGGCTACACCTTC.

The chain links TRBV5-1 to TRBJ2-1, with a tentative D call TRBD1 (7 bases). Deletions cut 0 bases from V and 2 bases from J, with 18 bases between. Germline CDR1 SGHRS, CDR2 YFSETQ. The CDR3 has 18 amino acids. The CDR3 loop is CASSLGPLTGRTYNEQFF. In DNA, the CDR3 is TGCGCCAGCAGCTTGGGCCCCTTGACAGGGAGGACCTACAATGAGCAGTTCTTC.

In nucleotides, the CDR3 is TGTGCCAGCAGCCCCCGAGGACAGGGCGAGGCGCGAGTATACAATGAGCAGTTCTTC. Its protein is CASSPRGQGEARVYNEQFF. The chain links TRBV5-4 to TRBJ2-1, with 8 bases identical to TRBD1. The V gene end was trimmed by 4 bases and the J gene end by 4 bases; junction bases not matched to a gene: 19. Germline CDR1 SGHNT, CDR2 YYREEE (reference sequence). This CDR3 is built from 19 residues.

The CDR3: CASSPSGLAGSYEQYF. DNA of the CDR3: TGTGCCAGCAGCCCTTCGGGACTAGCGGGGAGCTACGAGCAGTACTTC. This chain uses TRBV9 with TRBJ2-7, with TRBD2 matching 13 bases. This CDR3 has 16 residues. Germline V gives CDR1 SGDLS, CDR2 YYNGEE. The V segment lost 4 bases and the J segment 3 bases; nucleotides outside the gene matches: 7.

V and J are TRBV5-1 and TRBJ2-1, with TRBD1 identical over 9 bases. J gave up 7 bases and V 4 bases, and 12 bases lay outside the gene matches. The CDR3 extends over 16 amino acids. Per germline, CDR1 SGHRS and CDR2 YFSETQ. The CDR3 region is CASSRTTGGRGNEQFF. As DNA, the CDR3 is TGCGCCAGCAGCAGGACTACAGGGGGCCGGGGTAATGAGCAGTTCTTC.

The gene calls are TRBV5-4 and TRBJ2-2, with D perhaps TRBD2 (5 bases). V gave up 4 bases and J gave up 3 bases, with 13 bases separating them. CDR3 length: 15 residues. The germline V gene encodes CDR1 SGHNT and CDR2 YYREEE (reference sequence). This CDR3 is CASSHKEADTGELFF. In DNA, the CDR3 is TGTGCCAGCAGCCATAAGGAAGCGGACACCGGGGAGCTGTTTTTT.

The rearrangement links TRBV6-1 to TRBJ2-5; D perhaps matches TRBD2 (5 bases). This CDR3 spans 15 amino acids. Trimming cost V 6 bases and J 3 bases, with 17 bases left between them. Looked up from germline, CDR1 is MNHNS and CDR2 is SASEGT. The CDR3 loop reads CASRVRGHIEETQYF. The CDR3, as DNA: TGTGCCAGCAGGGTCCGGGGTCACATAGAAGAGACCCAGTACTTC.

The chain carries TRBV6-6 and TRBJ1-2; D is unresolved. Trimming took 0 bases from V and 8 from J, leaving 7 bases between them. The V gene's germline CDR1 is MNHNY and CDR2 SVGAGI (reference sequence). CDR3 length: 12 residues. The CDR3 sequence is CASSYSEGGYTF. In DNA form, the CDR3 reads TGTGCCAGCAGTTACTCGGAGGGCGGCTACACCTTC.

This clone was seen more than once but under ten times. The rearrangement links TRBV14 to TRBJ2-7; D unclear. V lost 1 base to trimming and J lost 3 bases, with 13 bases between them. There are 15 residues in the CDR3. Germline CDR1 and CDR2: SGHDN and FVKESK. The chain's CDR3 is CASSQGFISYYEQYF. The CDR3 DNA is TGTGCCAGCAGCCAAGGGTTTATCTCCTACTACGAGCAGTACTTC.

The V and J genes are TRBV7-9 and TRBJ1-4, with TRBD1 as a possible D gene (5 bases). Per the germline V gene, CDR1 is SEHNR and CDR2 is FQNEAQ (reference sequence). The ends were cut back, 4 bases at V and 4 bases at J, with 19 bases in the middle. The CDR3 covers 17 residues. The CDR3, as DNA: TGTGCCAGCAGCTCTCCCCTGGAGGGGCCGATTAATGAAAAACTGTTTTTT. It encodes CASSSPLEGPINEKLFF. Drawing the rest from reference TRBV7-9 and TRBJ1-4, the complete variable domain is DTGVSQNPRHKITKRGQNVTFRCDPISEHNRLYWYRQTLGQGPEFLTYFQNEAQLEKSRLLSDRFSAERPKGSFSTLEIQRTEQGDSAMYLCASSSPLEGPINEKLFFGSGTQLSVL.

The chain carries TRBV6-4 and TRBJ1-4; D is unclear. Germline CDR1 reads MRHNA; CDR2 reads SNTAGT. This CDR3 contains 12 residues. CDR3: CGQPETNEKLFF. For the CDR3, the DNA is TGTGGCCAACCGGAGACTAATGAAAAACTGTTTTTT.